This is a list of T cell receptor beta chains from one sample in a study of blood T cell repertoires in COVID-19. Using immunoSEQ multiplex PCR, the repertoire was profiled, and TCRdb retains in-frame clones only, with some absent. The repertoire consists of a few hundred thousand clones, with around 85% occurring once and the leading ten covering 7.2%. The source material was peripheral blood. The receptor set was obtained from a human donor in a cohort sampled during active COVID-19. Both conserved end residues are part of each CDR3. D genes are given only for firm matches. The size entry is marked missing in some rows and otherwise reads once, few, many or a size class.

TRBV9	TRBJ1-1	TRBD1	few	CASSSRGQTGGRREAFF	TGTGCCAGCAGCTCCCGGGGACAGACAGGGGGACGAAGGGAAGCTTTCTTT
TRBV7-9	TRBJ2-7	TRBD1	-	CASSLGQGRTYEQYF	TGTGCCAGCAGCTTGGGACAGGGGAGGACCTACGAGCAGTACTTC
TRBV6-1	TRBJ2-7	-	-	CASSERWTATYEQYF	TGTGCCAGCAGTGAACGTTGGACAGCTACCTACGAGCAGTACTTC
TRBV7-2	TRBJ1-1	-	-	CASSSQGTGNTEAFF	TGTGCCAGCAGCTCCCAAGGTACGGGGAACACTGAAGCTTTCTTT
TRBV10-2	TRBJ1-6	TRBD1	-	CASSGAWTGDSYNSPLHF	TGCGCCAGCAGTGGAGCCTGGACAGGCGACTCCTATAATTCACCCCTCCACTTT
TRBV28	TRBJ1-2	-	-	CASNLRKYGYTF	TGTGCCAGCAACCTAAGAAAGTATGGCTACACCTTC
TRBV27	TRBJ2-3	TRBD2	-	CASSSPGGADTQYF	TGTGCCAGCAGTTCCCCGGGGGGTGCAGATACGCAGTATTTT
TRBV24-1	TRBJ2-1	-	few	CATSPTVPSSYNEQFF	TGTGCCACCAGTCCGACAGTCCCGAGCTCCTACAATGAGCAGTTCTTC
TRBV7-9	TRBJ2-7	-	-	CASSSSAEYEQYF	TGTGCCAGCAGCTCCTCGGCGGAGTACGAGCAGTACTTC
TRBV6-5	TRBJ1-1	-	-	CASSKKQGGEGEAFF	TGTGCCAGCAGTAAAAAGCAGGGTGGAGAAGGGGAAGCTTTCTTT
TRBV6-6	TRBJ1-1	-	once	CASSLRGRNTEAFF	TGTGCCAGCAGCTTACGCGGGCGGAACACTGAAGCTTTCTTT
TRBV5-1	TRBJ1-2	-	-	CASSPAGEATNYGYTF	TGCGCCAGCAGCCCGGCGGGGGAGGCCACTAACTATGGCTACACCTTC
TRBV19	TRBJ1-5	-	-	CASSMRRGSGNQPQHF	TGTGCCAGTAGTATGCGGAGAGGATCGGGTAATCAGCCCCAGCATTTT
TRBV6-1	TRBJ2-2	-	once	CASSVDSSRGELFF	TGTGCCAGCAGTGTGGACAGCTCCAGAGGGGAGCTGTTTTTT
TRBV19	TRBJ1-1	TRBD1	-	CASSPDRQKAFF	TGTGCCAGTAGTCCGGACAGGCAAAAAGCTTTCTTT
TRBV6-2/TRBV6-3	TRBJ1-6	-	-	CASSSDRLVMALHF	TGTGCCAGCAGTTCCGACAGGTTGGTAATGGCCCTCCACTTT
TRBV9	TRBJ2-2	-	-	CASSVALAVSGELFF	TGTGCCAGCAGCGTAGCTTTAGCGGTGTCCGGGGAGCTGTTTTTT
TRBV5-4	TRBJ2-1	TRBD2	-	CASSARVASGGNEQFF	TGTGCCAGCAGCGCCCGGGTGGCTAGCGGGGGTAATGAGCAGTTCTTC
TRBV28	TRBJ2-1	-	-	CASSPRMNEQFF	TGTGCCAGCAGTCCGAGGATGAATGAGCAGTTCTTC
TRBV19	TRBJ2-7	-	-	CASSKVRRAYEQYF	TGTGCCAGTAGTAAGGTCCGGCGGGCCTACGAGCAGTACTTC
TRBV29-1	TRBJ2-7	TRBD1	-	CSVVRDSMEQYF	TGCAGCGTTGTAAGGGACAGTATGGAGCAGTACTTC
TRBV12-3/TRBV12-4	TRBJ1-5	-	-	CASSLQGHQPQHF	TGTGCCAGCAGTTTACAGGGGCATCAGCCCCAGCATTTT
TRBV29-1	TRBJ1-3	-	-	CSVGRGARDTIYF	TGCAGCGTTGGGCGAGGAGCTCGGGACACCATATATTTT
TRBV2	TRBJ1-1	TRBD1	-	CAYRQGNTEAFF	TGTGCCTACAGACAGGGGAACACTGAAGCTTTCTTT
TRBV7-2	TRBJ1-1	-	-	CASSFQAIYTEAFF	TGTGCCAGCAGCTTCCAGGCAATCTACACTGAAGCTTTCTTT
TRBV6-5	TRBJ1-2	-	-	CASSQRDGGSYGYTF	TGTGCCAGCAGCCAACGGGACGGAGGGAGCTATGGCTACACCTTC
TRBV6-5	TRBJ1-6	-	-	CASSSESRGHSPLHF	TGTGCCAGCAGCTCGGAGTCGAGAGGCCATTCACCCCTCCACTTT
TRBV5-1	TRBJ1-6	-	-	CASSPRDTYNSPLHF	TGCGCCAGCAGCCCACGGGACACCTATAATTCACCCCTCCACTTT
TRBV28	TRBJ1-5	TRBD1	-	CASLMTGSGNQPQHF	TGTGCCAGCCTGATGACAGGGTCTGGCAATCAGCCCCAGCATTTT
TRBV4-1	TRBJ2-5	-	-	CASSQRQAQETQYF	TGCGCCAGCAGCCAACGGCAGGCTCAAGAGACCCAGTACTTC
TRBV2	TRBJ1-4	-	few	CASSDRVATNEKLFF	TGTGCCAGCAGTGACCGAGTTGCAACTAATGAAAAACTGTTTTTT
TRBV14	TRBJ1-1	-	few	CASSQGSYTEAFF	TGTGCCAGCAGCCAAGGTTCTTACACTGAAGCTTTCTTT
TRBV12-3/TRBV12-4	TRBJ2-3	-	-	CASSSRGAQYF	TGTGCCAGCAGTTCCAGGGGGGCGCAGTATTTT